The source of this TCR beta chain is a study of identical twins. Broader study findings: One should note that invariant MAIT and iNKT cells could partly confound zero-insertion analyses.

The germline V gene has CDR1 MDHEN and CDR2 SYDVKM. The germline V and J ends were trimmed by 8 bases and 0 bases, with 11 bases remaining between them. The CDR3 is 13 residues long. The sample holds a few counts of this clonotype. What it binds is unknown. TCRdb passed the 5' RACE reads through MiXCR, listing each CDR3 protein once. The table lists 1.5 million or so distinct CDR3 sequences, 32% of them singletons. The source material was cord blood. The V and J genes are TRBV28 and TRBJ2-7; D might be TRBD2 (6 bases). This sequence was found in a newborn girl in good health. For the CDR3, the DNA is TGTGCCAGCGCGTCGGGGGTCTCCTACGAGCAGTACTTC. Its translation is CASASGVSYEQYF.